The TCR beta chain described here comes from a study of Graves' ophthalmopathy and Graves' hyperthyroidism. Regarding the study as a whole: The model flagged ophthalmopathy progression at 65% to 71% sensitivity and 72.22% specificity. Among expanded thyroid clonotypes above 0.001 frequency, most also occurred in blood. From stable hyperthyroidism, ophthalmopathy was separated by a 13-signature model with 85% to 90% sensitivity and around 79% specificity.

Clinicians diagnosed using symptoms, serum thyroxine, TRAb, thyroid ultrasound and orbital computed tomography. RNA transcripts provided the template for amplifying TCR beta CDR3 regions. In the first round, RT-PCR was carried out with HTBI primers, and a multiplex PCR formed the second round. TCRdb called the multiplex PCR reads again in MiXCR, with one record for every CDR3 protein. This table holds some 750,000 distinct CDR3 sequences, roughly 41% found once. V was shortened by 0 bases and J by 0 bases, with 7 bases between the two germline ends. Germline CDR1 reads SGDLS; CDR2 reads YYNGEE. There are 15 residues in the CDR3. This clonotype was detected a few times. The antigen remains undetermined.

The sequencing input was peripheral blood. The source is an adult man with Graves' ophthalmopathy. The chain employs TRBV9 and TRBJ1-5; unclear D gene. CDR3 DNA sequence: TGTGCCAGCAGCGTAGACGGATATAGCAATCAGCCCCAGCATTTT. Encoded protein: CASSVDGYSNQPQHF. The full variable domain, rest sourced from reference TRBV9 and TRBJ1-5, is DSGVTQTPKHLITATGQRVTLRCSPRSGDLSVYWYQQSLDQGLQFLIQYYNGEERAKGNILERFSAQQFPDLHSELNLSSLELGDSALYFCASSVDGYSNQPQHFGDGTRLSIL.